Following are 24 T cell receptor beta chains from one sample sequenced in a study of blood T cell repertoires in COVID-19. Data came from immunoSEQ multiplex PCR; TCRdb stores just in-frame clones and leaves some out. The repertoire holds about 200,000 clones, with over 75% as singletons. The sample taken for sequencing was peripheral blood. The receptors here all came from a man aged 45-60 years with acute or convalescent COVID-19.

The V gene is TRBV28, the J gene TRBJ2-5, with TRBD1 matching 8 bases. This CDR3 is built from 15 residues. With V trimmed by 5 bases and J by 3 bases, 8 bases remained unmatched. Germline V CDR1 and CDR2: MDHEN, SYDVKM. CDR3 loop: CASSQPGQGKETQYF. CDR3 bases: TGTGCCAGCAGTCAACCCGGACAGGGAAAAGAGACCCAGTACTTC.

CDR3 residues: CASGMGPSGTGIFRSSGANVLTF. CDR3 in DNA: TGTGCCAGCGGAATGGGCCCAAGCGGGACAGGGATATTTCGGTCCTCTGGGGCCAACGTCCTGACTTTC. The chain couples TRBV9 to TRBJ2-6; 9 nucleotides line up with TRBD1. This CDR3 has 23 residues. V gave up 7 bases and J gave up 0 bases; unmatched junction bases: 26. Germline CDR1 is SGDLS and CDR2 is YYNGEE. Combining the CDR3 with reference TRBV9 and TRBJ2-6 gives the whole variable domain DSGVTQTPKHLITATGQRVTLRCSPRSGDLSVYWYQQSLDQGLQFLIQYYNGEERAKGNILERFSAQQFPDLHSELNLSSLELGDSALYFCASGMGPSGTGIFRSSGANVLTFGAGSRLTVL.

This rearrangement joins TRBV21-1 to TRBJ1-5; TRBD1, the table's D call, was not compared with the DNA. TRBV21-1 is designated a pseudogene. The CDR3 runs to 13 residues. CDR3 protein: CASSQGGGQPQHF. The CDR3 DNA is TGTGCCAGCAGTCAAGGGGGCGGACAGCCCCAGCATTTT.

The rearrangement links TRBV6-2 or TRBV6-3 to TRBJ2-3; perhaps TRBD2 as D (6 bases). Germline assignment: CDR1 MNHEY and CDR2 SVGEGT. The germline V and J ends were trimmed by 4 bases and 0 bases, with 11 bases remaining between them. The CDR3 runs 15 residues. The CDR3 sequence: CASSSLATSTDTQYF. For the CDR3, the DNA is TGTGCCAGCAGTTCCCTAGCGACTAGCACAGATACGCAGTATTTT.

J is TRBJ1-6 and V is TRBV28; D perhaps matches TRBD1 (6 bases). The CDR3 runs 16 residues. V dropped 7 bases and J dropped 0 bases, with 13 bases sitting between them. Looked up from germline, CDR1 is MDHEN and CDR2 is SYDVKM. The CDR3 DNA sequence: TGTGCCAGCAAGCTCCTAGGGGGCTCCTATAATTCACCCCTCCACTTT. As protein: CASKLLGGSYNSPLHF.

The rearrangement joins TRBV27 to TRBJ2-5, with 16 nucleotides matching TRBD2. CDR3 size: 20 residues. Trimming took 2 bases from V and 2 from J; bases not matched to a gene: 11. Germline V gives CDR1 MNHEY, CDR2 SMNVEV (reference sequence). CDR3 sequence reads: CASSLGPPGLAGGTQETQYF. CDR3 coding DNA: TGTGCCAGCAGTTTAGGACCACCGGGACTAGCGGGAGGGACACAAGAGACCCAGTACTTC.

The chain uses TRBV29-1 and TRBJ1-5; D perhaps matches TRBD1 (5 bases). Trimming took off 6 bases at V and 1 base at J, with 10 bases between the two ends. CDR1 is SQVTM, CDR2 ANQGSEA, per germline. This CDR3 has 13 amino acids. The CDR3 DNA reads TGCAGCGTAGAGACAGACAGCAATCAGCCCCAGCATTTT. This encodes CSVETDSNQPQHF.

The genes are TRBV11-2 and TRBJ1-5; D remains unclear. Germline V CDR1 and CDR2: SGHAT, FQNNGV. The CDR3 covers 13 residues. V shed 6 bases and J shed 4 bases, with 10 bases lying between them. The DNA of the CDR3 is TGTGCCAGCAGTTTTGGAGTTAATCAGCCCCAGCATTTT. This encodes CASSFGVNQPQHF.

This chain links TRBV7-2 with TRBJ2-3; maybe TRBD2 (7 bases). The CDR3 spans 16 residues. Germline CDR1 is SGHTA and CDR2 is FQGNSA. Deletions cut 5 bases from V and 1 base from J, with 16 bases between. CDR3 residues: CASSPQPGGGTDTQYF. DNA for the CDR3: TGTGCCAGCAGCCCACAACCGGGGGGCGGCACAGATACGCAGTATTTT.

The genes are TRBV3-1 (or the pseudogene TRBV3-2) and TRBJ2-2, with 7 positions matching TRBD2. The CDR3 is 17 residues long. J lost 3 bases, V lost 3 bases, and 10 bases had no gene match. Germline V gene data show CDR1 as LGHDT and CDR2 as YNNKEL (reference sequence). In nucleotides, the CDR3 is TGTGCCAGCAGCCAGGTTTTAGCGGGTTCCCACACCGGGGAGCTGTTTTTT. Translated, it gives CASSQVLAGSHTGELFF.

The V gene is TRBV5-5, the J gene TRBJ1-2, with a possible D match to TRBD1 (6 bases). The germline gives CDR1 SGHKS, CDR2 YYEKEE (reference sequence). Trimming pared 4 bases from V and 5 bases from J, leaving 15 bases between. The CDR3 has 14 residues. This CDR3 is CASSPGQSLYGYTF. The CDR3 bases are TGTGCCAGCAGCCCAGGACAGAGTCTATATGGCTACACCTTC.

The rearrangement joins TRBV21-1 to TRBJ1-5; the DNA was not used to check the table's D call, TRBD1. TRBV21-1 has pseudogene status. This CDR3 comprises 14 residues. The CDR3 sequence is CANPLDKSNQPQHF. The CDR3 DNA is TGTGCCAACCCCCTGGACAAGAGCAATCAGCCCCAGCATTTT.

This chain uses TRBV18 with TRBJ1-2, with 8 nucleotides matching TRBD1. V was clipped by 5 bases and J by 7 bases; unmatched bases: 9. The CDR3 length is 14 residues. The V gene's germline CDR1 is KGHSH and CDR2 LQKENI. CDR3 sequence: CASSTNGQGSGYTF. The CDR3 DNA follows: TGTGCCAGCTCAACAAATGGACAGGGCTCTGGCTACACCTTC.

This chain links TRBV4-3 with TRBJ1-4, with D possibly TRBD1 on 5 matching bases. The germline gives CDR1 LGHNA, CDR2 YSLEER. This CDR3 is built from 15 residues. V shed 1 base and J shed 4 bases, with 10 bases lying between them. CDR3 sequence: CASSQARQLNEKLFF. Here the CDR3 DNA reads TGCGCCAGCAGCCAAGCCCGACAGCTTAATGAAAAACTGTTTTTT.

This clone was recorded only once. The chain is built from TRBV18 and TRBJ2-2; 8 bases fit TRBD1. The CDR3 loop spans 15 amino acids. The V and J ends lost 4 bases and 7 bases, in that order; junction bases with no gene match: 8. CDR1 is KGHSH and CDR2 is LQKENI in the germline V gene. CDR3 DNA sequence: TGTGCCAGCTCACAAGGACAGGGAAGAGGCGGGGAGCTGTTTTTT. Translated: CASSQGQGRGGELFF.

The rearrangement links TRBV9 to TRBJ1-2; TRBD1 matches 9 bases. Germline values: CDR1 SGDLS, CDR2 YYNGEE. The ends lost 0 bases at V and 5 bases at J; junction bases unmatched: 2. The CDR3 loop spans 14 amino acids. The CDR3 loop reads CASSVVDRGYGYTF. CDR3 coding DNA: TGTGCCAGCAGCGTAGTCGACAGGGGGTATGGCTACACCTTC.

The chain recombines TRBV28 with TRBJ1-5, with 12 nucleotides matching TRBD1. CDR3 size: 16 residues. Germline CDR1 and CDR2: MDHEN and SYDVKM. After removal of 2 bases from V and 5 bases from J, the junction contained 4 bases not matched to a gene. CDR3 protein: CASSLRGDRGHQPQHF. Here the CDR3 DNA reads TGTGCCAGCAGTTTAAGAGGGGACAGGGGGCATCAGCCCCAGCATTTT.

The gene calls are TRBV18 and TRBJ1-1, with a possible D match to TRBD1 (5 bases). CDR1 is KGHSH, CDR2 LQKENI, per germline. Trimming stripped 1 base from V and 1 base from J, with 7 bases between. There are 14 residues in the CDR3. The CDR3 region is CASSPLDKNTEAFF. The CDR3 bases are TGTGCCAGCTCACCACTGGACAAGAACACTGAAGCTTTCTTT.

This chain links TRBV27 with TRBJ2-3; D gene uncertain. Per germline, CDR1 MNHEY and CDR2 SMNVEV (reference sequence). The CDR3 runs 12 residues. Trimming shortened V by 6 bases and J by 0 bases, and 4 bases separated the two germline ends. The CDR3 loop reads CASSGSTDTQYF. In DNA, the CDR3 is TGTGCCAGCAGCGGTAGCACAGATACGCAGTATTTT.

The chain joins TRBV6-5 to TRBJ1-1; tentative D call: TRBD1 (6 bases). Germline V lookup: CDR1 MNHEY, CDR2 SVGAGI. Trimming stripped 0 bases from V and 4 bases from J, with 9 bases between. CDR3 size: 14 residues. The CDR3 coding sequence is TGTGCCAGCAGTTACTCGGGAGGGGGCACTGAAGCTTTCTTT. Translated: CASSYSGGGTEAFF.

The chain links TRBV7-6 to TRBJ2-5; weak D call: TRBD2 (5 bases). CDR3 length: 15 residues. V gave up 4 bases and J gave up 5 bases, with 17 bases separating them. CDR1 is SGHVS and CDR2 is FNYEAQ in the germline V gene. DNA for the CDR3: TGTGCCAGCAGCTCGATCGGACTCCCCGGGGAGACCCAGTACTTC. It yields the protein CASSSIGLPGETQYF.

The chain uses TRBV10-3 and TRBJ1-1; the D gene is possibly TRBD1 (6 bases). CDR3 length: 12 amino acids. V was trimmed by 6 bases and J by 7 bases, leaving 12 bases between them. Germline loops: CDR1 ENHRY, CDR2 SYGVKD. The CDR3 DNA reads as TGTGCCATCAGCCCGGGACAACTTGAAGCTTTCTTT. Protein product: CAISPGQLEAFF.

The genes are TRBV7-3 and TRBJ1-2; D not resolved. There are 14 residues in the CDR3. The V end was cut by 0 bases, the J end by 5 bases, with 10 bases between. Germline V CDR1 and CDR2: SGHTA, FQGTGA. The CDR3 region is CASSLTGREYGYTF. Written as DNA, the CDR3 is TGTGCCAGCAGCTTAACGGGCAGAGAGTATGGCTACACCTTC.

The rearrangement joins TRBV5-1 to TRBJ2-7; the match to TRBD2 covers 9 bases. From germline, CDR1 is SGHRS and CDR2 YFSETQ. With 4 bases clipped from V and 2 bases from J, the junction kept 10 bases outside the gene matches. This CDR3 has 16 amino acids. The CDR3, as DNA: TGCGCCAGCAGCCTTCTTGTAGCGGGAGAGACCTACGAGCAGTACTTC. It specifies CASSLLVAGETYEQYF.